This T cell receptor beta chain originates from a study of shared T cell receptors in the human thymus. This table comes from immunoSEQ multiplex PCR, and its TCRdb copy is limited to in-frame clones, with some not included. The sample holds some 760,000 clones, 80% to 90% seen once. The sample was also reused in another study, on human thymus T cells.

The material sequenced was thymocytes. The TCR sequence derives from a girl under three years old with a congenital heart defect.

The CDR3 bases are TGCGCCAGCAGCTTCCACGACAGGGGAGTGCCCTATGGCTACACCTTC. Translation: CASSFHDRGVPYGYTF. The chain joins TRBV5-1 to TRBJ1-2; 8 nucleotides align to TRBD1. J was trimmed by 4 bases and V by 2 bases; bases with no gene match: 10. CDR3 size: 16 residues. CDR1 and CDR2 (germline): SGHRS, YFSETQ.